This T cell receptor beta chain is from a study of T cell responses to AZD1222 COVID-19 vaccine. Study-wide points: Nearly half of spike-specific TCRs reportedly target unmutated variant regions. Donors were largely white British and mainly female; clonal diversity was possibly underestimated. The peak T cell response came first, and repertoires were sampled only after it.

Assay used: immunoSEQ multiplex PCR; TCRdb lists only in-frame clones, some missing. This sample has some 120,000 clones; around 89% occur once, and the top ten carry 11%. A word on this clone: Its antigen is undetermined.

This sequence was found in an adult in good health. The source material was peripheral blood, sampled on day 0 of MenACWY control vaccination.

CDR3 residues: CASSLSFPGGGYTF. The CDR3 nucleotides read TGTGCCAGCAGTTTATCGTTCCCGGGGGGCGGCTACACCTTC. The chain combines TRBV27 with TRBJ1-2; D is perhaps TRBD1 (6 bases). Trimming shortened V by 0 bases and J by 8 bases, and 13 bases separated the two germline ends. Per the germline V gene, CDR1 is MNHEY and CDR2 is SMNVEV (reference sequence). There are 14 residues in the CDR3.